These 5 T cell receptor beta chains share one sample of origin, sequenced in a study of blood T cell repertoires in COVID-19. Assay: immunoSEQ multiplex PCR; the TCRdb copy retains only in-frame clones and omits some. The profile shows 200,000 to 250,000 clones, around 85% of them singletons. Input material: peripheral blood. These receptors were taken from a woman aged 70-85 years with COVID-19, enrolled during active disease.

The chain has TRBV7-3 and TRBJ2-1; 9 nucleotides align to TRBD2. CDR3 length: 16 residues. Germline-derived CDR1 and CDR2 are SGHTA and FQGTGA. V dropped 5 bases and J dropped 6; count of bases not matched to a gene: 11. CDR3: CASSPSSGRGGNEQFF. DNA for the CDR3: TGTGCCAGCAGCCCGAGTAGCGGGAGAGGAGGCAATGAGCAGTTCTTC.

The rearrangement joins TRBV7-8 to TRBJ2-4; weak D call: TRBD1 (5 bases). Per germline, CDR1 SGHVS and CDR2 FQNEAQ. This CDR3 comprises 15 residues. V lost 2 bases, J lost 2 bases, and 10 bases lay in between. The CDR3 region has the DNA TGTGCCAGCAGCTTACAGGGCCTTACCAAAAACATTCAGTACTTC. Its translation: CASSLQGLTKNIQYF.

This clone was observed once. The J gene is TRBJ1-1, the V gene TRBV7-2; 8 bases are a match to TRBD1. Germline V gives CDR1 SGHTA, CDR2 FQGNSA. J gave up 10 bases and V 3 bases, and 7 bases lay outside the gene matches. This CDR3 spans 13 amino acids. The chain's CDR3 is CASSLIGQGSAFF. The DNA of the CDR3 is TGTGCCAGCAGCTTGATAGGACAGGGTTCAGCTTTCTTT.

The gene calls are TRBV4-3 and TRBJ2-6; TRBD1 matches 7 bases. This CDR3 has 16 residues. With V trimmed by 3 bases and J by 4 bases, 6 bases remained unmatched. Looked up from germline, CDR1 is LGHNA and CDR2 is YSLEER. The DNA of the CDR3 is TGCGCCAGCAGCCACAGACAGGGCGCGGGGGCCAACGTCCTGACTTTC. Its protein is CASSHRQGAGANVLTF.

The chain combines TRBV13 with TRBJ2-5, with 10 bases identical to TRBD2. Germline values: CDR1 PRHDT, CDR2 FYEKMQ (reference sequence). The CDR3 extends over 12 amino acids. V lost 10 bases, J lost 3 bases, and 2 bases stayed unmatched. DNA of the CDR3: TGTGCCAACCTAGCGGGAGAAGAGACCCAGTACTTC. As protein: CANLAGEETQYF.